Following are 6 T cell receptor beta chains from one sample sequenced in a study of technical replicates of blood from a handful of donors. Sequenced by immunoSEQ multiplex PCR; TCRdb stores in-frame clones only, minus some. The table shows just under 85,000 clones, with around nine tenths occurring only once. The sequencing sample was made of T cells isolated from PBMCs. The receptors stem from a human donor in good health.

V usage is TRBV4-1 and J usage is TRBJ2-7; 11 bases match TRBD1. The V segment lost 4 bases and the J segment 3 bases; nucleotides outside the gene matches: 11. The CDR3 contains 17 residues. The V gene's germline CDR1 is MGHRA and CDR2 YSYEKL. This CDR3 is CASSPQGQGDFSYEQYF. In nucleotides, the CDR3 is TGCGCCAGCAGCCCTCAGGGACAGGGGGATTTCAGCTACGAGCAGTACTTC.

V is TRBV9 and J is TRBJ1-3; 8 positions match TRBD1. This CDR3 contains 15 residues. CDR1 is SGDLS, CDR2 YYNGEE, per germline. Germline trimming cut 3 bases from V and 3 bases from J; bases unmatched to any gene: 5. The CDR3 nucleotides read TGTGCCAGCAGCGCGGACAGGGTCCGTGGAAACACCATATATTTT. Its translation is CASSADRVRGNTIYF.

The rearrangement joins TRBV2 to TRBJ2-7; D is undetermined. Trimming shortened V by 2 bases and J by 3 bases, and 17 bases separated the two germline ends. Germline V lookup: CDR1 SNHLY, CDR2 FYNNEI. The CDR3 extends over 16 amino acids. The CDR3 bases are TGTGCCAGCAGTGAACCCTCTGCCCCTAGAAACTACGAGCAGTACTTC. Its protein is CASSEPSAPRNYEQYF.

The chain has TRBV14 and TRBJ1-6; D not resolved. Germline assignment: CDR1 SGHDN and CDR2 FVKESK. The CDR3 consists of 12 residues. Trimming stripped 2 bases from V and 8 bases from J, with 4 bases between. The CDR3 spells CASSQSYSPLHF. As DNA, the CDR3 is TGTGCCAGCAGCCAATCCTATTCACCCCTCCACTTT.

This CDR3 is CASSGGRGGTYNEQFF. The DNA of the CDR3 is TGTGCCAGCAGTGGAGGGCGGGGGGGGACCTACAATGAGCAGTTCTTC. V and J are TRBV2 and TRBJ2-1; 9 bases fit TRBD2. CDR1 and CDR2 (germline): SNHLY, FYNNEI. The CDR3 contains 16 residues. The V segment lost 4 bases and the J segment 2 bases; nucleotides outside the gene matches: 6.

The chain joins TRBV6-5 to TRBJ2-7; 10 nucleotides line up with TRBD2. The CDR3 runs 15 residues. V shed 2 bases and J 5 bases; nucleotides not matched to a gene: 6. The V gene's germline CDR1 is MNHEY and CDR2 SVGAGI. The CDR3 coding sequence is TGTGCCAGCAGTTACACTCTAGCGGGAGTAAACGAGCAGTACTTC. This sequence encodes CASSYTLAGVNEQYF.